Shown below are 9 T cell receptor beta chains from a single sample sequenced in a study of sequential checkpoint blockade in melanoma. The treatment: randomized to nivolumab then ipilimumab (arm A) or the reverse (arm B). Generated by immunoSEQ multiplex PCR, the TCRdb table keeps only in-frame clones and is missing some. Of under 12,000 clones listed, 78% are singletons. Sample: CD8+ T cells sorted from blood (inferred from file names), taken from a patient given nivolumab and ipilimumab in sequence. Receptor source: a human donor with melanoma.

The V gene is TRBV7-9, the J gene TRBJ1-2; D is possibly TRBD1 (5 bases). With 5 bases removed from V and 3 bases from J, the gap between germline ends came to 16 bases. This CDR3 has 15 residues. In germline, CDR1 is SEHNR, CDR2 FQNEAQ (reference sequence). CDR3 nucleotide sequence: TGTGCCAGCAGCCCAGGGCCTAACCCCGACTATGGCTACACCTTC. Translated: CASSPGPNPDYGYTF.

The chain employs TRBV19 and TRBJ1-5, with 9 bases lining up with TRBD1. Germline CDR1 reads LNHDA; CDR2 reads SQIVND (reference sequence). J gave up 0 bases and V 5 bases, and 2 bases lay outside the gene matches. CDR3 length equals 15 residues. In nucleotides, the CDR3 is TGTGCCAGTAGTTCGGGACAGGGTAGCAATCAGCCCCAGCATTTT. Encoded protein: CASSSGQGSNQPQHF.

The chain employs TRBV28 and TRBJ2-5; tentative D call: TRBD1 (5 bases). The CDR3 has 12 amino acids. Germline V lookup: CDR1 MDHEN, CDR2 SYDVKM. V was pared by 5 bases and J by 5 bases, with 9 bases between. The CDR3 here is CASSIDSETQYF. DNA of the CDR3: TGTGCCAGCAGTATAGACAGTGAGACCCAGTACTTC.

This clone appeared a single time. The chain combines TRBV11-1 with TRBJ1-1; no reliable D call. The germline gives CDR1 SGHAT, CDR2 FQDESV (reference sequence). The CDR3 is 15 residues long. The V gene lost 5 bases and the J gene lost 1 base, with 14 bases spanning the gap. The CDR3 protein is CASSPPGRGNTEAFF. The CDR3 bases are TGTGCCAGCAGCCCACCCGGGCGGGGGAACACTGAAGCTTTCTTT. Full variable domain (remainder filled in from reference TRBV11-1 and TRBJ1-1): EAEVAQSPRYKITEKSQAVAFWCDPISGHATLYWYRQILGQGPELLVQFQDESVVDDSQLPKDRFSAERLKGVDSTLKIQPAELGDSAMYLCASSPPGRGNTEAFFGQGTRLTVV.

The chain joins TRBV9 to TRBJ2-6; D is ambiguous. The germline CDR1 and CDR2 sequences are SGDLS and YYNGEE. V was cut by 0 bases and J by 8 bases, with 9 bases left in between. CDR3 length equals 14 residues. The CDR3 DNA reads TGTGCCAGCAGCGTAGGTGCAGAAACCAACGTCCTGACTTTC. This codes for CASSVGAETNVLTF.

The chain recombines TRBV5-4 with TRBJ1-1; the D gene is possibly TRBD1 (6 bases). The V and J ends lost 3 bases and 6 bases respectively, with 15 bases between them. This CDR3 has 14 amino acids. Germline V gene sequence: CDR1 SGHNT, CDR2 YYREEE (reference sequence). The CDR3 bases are TGTGCCAGCAGCTCATTAGGGGGTAACCCTGAAGCTTTCTTT. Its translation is CASSSLGGNPEAFF.

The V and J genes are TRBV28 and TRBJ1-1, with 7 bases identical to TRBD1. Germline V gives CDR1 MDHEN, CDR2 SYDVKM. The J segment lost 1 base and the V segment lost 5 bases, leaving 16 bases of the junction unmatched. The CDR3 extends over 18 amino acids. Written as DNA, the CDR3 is TGTGCCAGCAGTCCGACGGGATACACGGGACAGAAGAACACTGAAGCTTTCTTT. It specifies CASSPTGYTGQKNTEAFF.

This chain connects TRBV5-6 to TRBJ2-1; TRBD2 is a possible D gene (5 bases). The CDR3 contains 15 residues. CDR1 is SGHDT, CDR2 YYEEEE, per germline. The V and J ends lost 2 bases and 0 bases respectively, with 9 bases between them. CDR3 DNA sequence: TGTGCCAGCAGCTTCACTAGGGTCTCCTACAATGAGCAGTTCTTC. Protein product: CASSFTRVSYNEQFF.

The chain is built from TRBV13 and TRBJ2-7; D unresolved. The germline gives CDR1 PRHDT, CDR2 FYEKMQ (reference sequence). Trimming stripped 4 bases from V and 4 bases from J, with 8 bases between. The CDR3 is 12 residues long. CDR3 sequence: CASSYSGYEQYF. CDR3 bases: TGTGCCAGCAGCTACTCCGGTTACGAGCAGTACTTC.